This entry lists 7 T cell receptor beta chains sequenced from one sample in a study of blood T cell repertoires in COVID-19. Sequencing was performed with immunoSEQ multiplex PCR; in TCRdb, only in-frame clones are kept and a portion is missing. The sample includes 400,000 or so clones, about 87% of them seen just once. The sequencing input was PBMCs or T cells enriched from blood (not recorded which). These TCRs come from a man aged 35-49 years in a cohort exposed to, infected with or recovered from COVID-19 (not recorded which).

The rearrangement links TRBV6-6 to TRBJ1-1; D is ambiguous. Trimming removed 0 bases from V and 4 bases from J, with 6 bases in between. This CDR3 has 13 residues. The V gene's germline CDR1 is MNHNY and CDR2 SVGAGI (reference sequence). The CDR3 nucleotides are TGTGCCAGCAGTTACTCGACAATCACTGAAGCTTTCTTT. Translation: CASSYSTITEAFF.

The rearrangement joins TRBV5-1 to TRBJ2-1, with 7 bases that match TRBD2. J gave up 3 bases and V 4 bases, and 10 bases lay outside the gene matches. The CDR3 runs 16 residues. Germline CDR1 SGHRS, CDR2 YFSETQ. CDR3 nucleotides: TGCGCCAGCAGCCTTACTTCATCTAGCGGCTACAATGAGCAGTTCTTC. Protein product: CASSLTSSSGYNEQFF.

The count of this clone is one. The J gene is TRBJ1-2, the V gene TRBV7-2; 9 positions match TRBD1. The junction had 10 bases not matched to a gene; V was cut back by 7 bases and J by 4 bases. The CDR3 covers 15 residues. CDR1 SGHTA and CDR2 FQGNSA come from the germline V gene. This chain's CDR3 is CASTAGTGLFYGYTF. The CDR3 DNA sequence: TGTGCCAGCACCGCCGGGACAGGGTTATTCTATGGCTACACCTTC.

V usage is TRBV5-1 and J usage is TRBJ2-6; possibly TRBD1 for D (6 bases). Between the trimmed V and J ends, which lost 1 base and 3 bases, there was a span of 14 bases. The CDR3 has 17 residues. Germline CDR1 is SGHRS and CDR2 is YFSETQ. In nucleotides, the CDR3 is TGCGCCAGCAGCTTGTCCCCAGGGGCTAGTGGGGCCAACGTCCTGACTTTC. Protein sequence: CASSLSPGASGANVLTF.

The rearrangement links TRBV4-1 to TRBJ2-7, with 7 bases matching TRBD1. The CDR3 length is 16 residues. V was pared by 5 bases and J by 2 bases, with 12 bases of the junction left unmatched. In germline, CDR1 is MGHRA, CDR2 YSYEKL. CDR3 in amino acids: CASSTTPGQRPYEQYF. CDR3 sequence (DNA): TGCGCCAGCAGCACGACGCCGGGACAGAGACCCTACGAGCAGTACTTC.

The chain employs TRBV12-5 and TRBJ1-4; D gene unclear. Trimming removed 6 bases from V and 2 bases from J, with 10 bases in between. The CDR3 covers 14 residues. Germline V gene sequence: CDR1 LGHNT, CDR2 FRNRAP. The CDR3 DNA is TGTGCTAGTGGCATGGGCCGGACTAATGAAAAACTGTTTTTT. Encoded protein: CASGMGRTNEKLFF.

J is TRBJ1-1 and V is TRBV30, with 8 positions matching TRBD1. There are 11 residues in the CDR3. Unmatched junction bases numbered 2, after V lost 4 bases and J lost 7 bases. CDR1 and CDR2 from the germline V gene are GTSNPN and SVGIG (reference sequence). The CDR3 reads CAWKQGGEAFF. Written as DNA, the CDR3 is TGTGCCTGGAAACAGGGGGGTGAAGCTTTCTTT.